Listed below are T cell receptor beta chains from one sample, sequenced in a study of blood T cell repertoires in COVID-19. Repertoires were generated with immunoSEQ multiplex PCR, while TCRdb's copy carries only in-frame clones and drops some. The sample has 150,000 to 200,000 clones, 82% seen once. The sequenced sample was peripheral blood. All receptors come from a woman in her seventies with acute or convalescent COVID-19. CDR3s include the opening cysteine and the closing phenylalanine or tryptophan. D genes are given only for firm matches. Size values are once, few and many counts, or a class for expanded clones, and some rows have none.

v_call: TRBV5-1
j_call: TRBJ1-3
d_call: -
clone_size: -
cdr3_aa: CASSLWTVVSGNTIYF
cdr3_nt: TGCGCCAGCAGCTTGTGGACAGTGGTCTCTGGAAACACCATATATTTT

v_call: TRBV20-1
j_call: TRBJ1-4
d_call: -
clone_size: once
cdr3_aa: CSASEGAKNEKLFF
cdr3_nt: TGCAGTGCTAGTGAAGGGGCTAAAAATGAAAAACTGTTTTTT

v_call: TRBV28
j_call: TRBJ2-7
d_call: TRBD2
clone_size: once
cdr3_aa: CASSRGLAGVSYEQYF
cdr3_nt: TGTGCCAGCAGTCGTGGACTAGCGGGAGTATCCTACGAGCAGTACTTC

v_call: TRBV5-6
j_call: TRBJ1-2
d_call: -
clone_size: -
cdr3_aa: CASSFYGQNYGYTF
cdr3_nt: TGTGCCAGCAGCTTTTATGGACAGAACTATGGCTACACCTTC

v_call: TRBV7-2
j_call: TRBJ2-1
d_call: TRBD1
clone_size: -
cdr3_aa: CASRYLTGTGIYNEQFF
cdr3_nt: TGTGCCAGCAGATATTTAACCGGGACAGGGATCTACAATGAGCAGTTCTTC

v_call: TRBV6-5
j_call: TRBJ1-5
d_call: -
clone_size: -
cdr3_aa: CASSPGGSVQPQHF
cdr3_nt: TGTGCCAGCAGTCCCGGGGGGTCGGTTCAGCCCCAGCATTTT

v_call: TRBV6-5
j_call: TRBJ1-1
d_call: -
clone_size: -
cdr3_aa: CASTVGGDTEAFF
cdr3_nt: TGTGCCAGCACCGTTGGGGGGGACACTGAAGCTTTCTTT

v_call: TRBV6-1
j_call: TRBJ2-2
d_call: TRBD2
clone_size: -
cdr3_aa: CASSGSHGRGTGELFF
cdr3_nt: TGTGCCAGCAGTGGAAGTCACGGGAGGGGCACCGGGGAGCTGTTTTTT

v_call: TRBV6-6
j_call: TRBJ2-1
d_call: TRBD2
clone_size: -
cdr3_aa: CASSSPSGIDYNEQFF
cdr3_nt: TGTGCCAGCAGTTCCCCGAGCGGGATCGACTACAATGAGCAGTTCTTC

v_call: TRBV5-1
j_call: TRBJ2-6
d_call: TRBD1
clone_size: -
cdr3_aa: CASSSGQGAVGANVLTF
cdr3_nt: TGCGCCAGCAGCAGTGGACAGGGCGCAGTAGGGGCCAACGTCCTGACTTTC

v_call: TRBV4-3
j_call: TRBJ1-2
d_call: -
clone_size: -
cdr3_aa: CASSPEGTLHNYGYTF
cdr3_nt: TGCGCCAGCAGCCCTGAAGGGACACTACATAACTATGGCTACACCTTC

v_call: TRBV4-3
j_call: TRBJ2-7
d_call: TRBD2
clone_size: -
cdr3_aa: CASSLGLAEAYEQYF
cdr3_nt: TGCGCCAGCAGCCTAGGACTAGCCGAAGCCTACGAGCAGTACTTC

v_call: TRBV28
j_call: TRBJ1-3
d_call: TRBD1
clone_size: -
cdr3_aa: CASRRMTGGNTIYF
cdr3_nt: TGTGCCAGCAGGCGGATGACAGGGGGCAACACCATATATTTT

v_call: TRBV6-5
j_call: TRBJ1-6
d_call: -
clone_size: -
cdr3_aa: CASVGGSTYNSPLHF
cdr3_nt: TGTGCCAGCGTCGGGGGGTCCACCTATAATTCACCCCTCCACTTT

v_call: TRBV12-5
j_call: TRBJ1-2
d_call: -
clone_size: -
cdr3_aa: CASGFFDDPTEQPTYGYTF
cdr3_nt: TGTGCTAGTGGTTTTTTCGACGACCCCACAGAACAGCCCACCTATGGCTACACCTTC

v_call: TRBV29-1
j_call: TRBJ2-3
d_call: -
clone_size: -
cdr3_aa: CSVEGGTGSTDTQYF
cdr3_nt: TGCAGCGTTGAAGGAGGTACAGGGAGCACAGATACGCAGTATTTT

v_call: TRBV28
j_call: TRBJ2-7
d_call: -
clone_size: -
cdr3_aa: CASTLPRGIQYF
cdr3_nt: TGTGCCAGCACCCTTCCGAGGGGGATCCAGTACTTC

v_call: TRBV20-1
j_call: TRBJ2-7
d_call: TRBD1
clone_size: once
cdr3_aa: CSAQGPYEQYF
cdr3_nt: TGCAGTGCACAGGGGCCCTACGAGCAGTACTTC

v_call: TRBV12-3/TRBV12-4
j_call: TRBJ2-1
d_call: -
clone_size: -
cdr3_aa: CASSGLPNEQFF
cdr3_nt: TGTGCCAGCAGTGGACTGCCGAATGAGCAGTTCTTC

v_call: TRBV3-1/TRBV3-2
j_call: TRBJ2-1
d_call: -
clone_size: few
cdr3_aa: CASSQQTRSYNEQFF
cdr3_nt: TGTGCCAGCAGCCAGCAGACTCGCTCCTACAATGAGCAGTTCTTC

v_call: TRBV6-1
j_call: TRBJ1-1
d_call: -
clone_size: -
cdr3_aa: CASSESPRGNTEAFF
cdr3_nt: TGTGCCAGCAGTGAATCGCCACGGGGGAATACTGAAGCTTTCTTT

v_call: TRBV7-9
j_call: TRBJ2-2
d_call: TRBD2
clone_size: -
cdr3_aa: CASSLGGSGTGELFF
cdr3_nt: TGTGCCAGCAGCTTAGGCGGGAGCGGGACCGGGGAGCTGTTTTTT

v_call: TRBV6-5
j_call: TRBJ2-3
d_call: TRBD2
clone_size: -
cdr3_aa: CASSTERGPTDTQYF
cdr3_nt: TGTGCCAGCAGTACAGAGCGGGGGCCGACAGATACGCAGTATTTT

v_call: TRBV19
j_call: TRBJ2-4
d_call: -
clone_size: -
cdr3_aa: CASSIRGRDRSGLAKNIQYF
cdr3_nt: TGTGCCAGTAGTATCCGGGGCAGGGATCGTTCGGGACTAGCCAAAAACATTCAGTACTTC

v_call: TRBV5-1
j_call: TRBJ1-1
d_call: -
clone_size: -
cdr3_aa: CASSLAGDNTEAFF
cdr3_nt: TGCGCCAGCAGCTTGGCCGGAGACAACACTGAAGCTTTCTTT